This T cell receptor (beta chain) was sequenced in a study of CD4 T cells in relation to SARS-CoV-2 and coronaviruses. On the study more broadly: PBMCs were cultured with antigen for nine to eleven days before TCR beta sequencing.

Trimming left V 5 bases short and J 8 bases short, with 13 bases between. CDR1 is LNHDA, CDR2 SQIVND, per germline (reference sequence). This CDR3 contains 13 residues. Profiled with immunoSEQ multiplex PCR; TCRdb holds only in-frame clones, not every one. In the table there are about 17,000 clones, roughly 80% of which are singletons. The unexposed donors gave CD4+ T cells in about 2010-2018, prior to COVID-19. CD4+ T cells were isolated from the cells after less than 13 days of culture. Testing used SARS-CoV-2 S/N and four cold-coronavirus spikes on unexposed-donor CD4+ T cells, cells permitting. Half the medium was replaced with IL-2 medium on days 3 and 7. Concerning this clone itself: The antigen is undetermined.

The sample taken for sequencing was CD4+ T cells from PBMCs, cultured in vitro. This clonotype was obtained from a human donor in good health. V is TRBV19 and J is TRBJ2-1; D is undetermined. The DNA for the CDR3 is TGTGCCAGTAGTCCCCACACTGATGATGAGCAGTTCTTC. Translation gives CASSPHTDDEQFF.